Sequencing of this T cell receptor (beta chain) was carried out in a study of cytomegalovirus exposure and HLA in healthy donors. Study-wide points: Reports indicated that the classifier achieved high specificity and sensitivity in diagnosing cytomegalovirus status.

After removal of 7 bases from V and 5 bases from J, the junction contained 13 bases not matched to a gene. Germline V gene sequence: CDR1 SNHLY, CDR2 FYNNEI. The CDR3 sequence is 16 residues long. Concerning this clone: Its antigen is not identified.

The PCR was carried out with 60 Vbeta primers and 13 Jbeta primers. The table came from immunoSEQ multiplex PCR; TCRdb's copy has only in-frame clones and leaves some out. The repertoire includes 170,000 or so clones, about 80% of them detected once, and 5.5% to 7.5% sits in the top ten. The specimen was PBMCs. The V call is TRBV2, the J call TRBJ1-4; 7 bases line up with TRBD1. The TCR comes from a man aged 25-45 years in good health and CMV-seropositive. The CDR3 loop is CASNRQGGGLNEKLFF. CDR3 nucleotides: TGTGCCAGCAATCGACAGGGTGGGGGCCTAAATGAAAAACTGTTTTTT.